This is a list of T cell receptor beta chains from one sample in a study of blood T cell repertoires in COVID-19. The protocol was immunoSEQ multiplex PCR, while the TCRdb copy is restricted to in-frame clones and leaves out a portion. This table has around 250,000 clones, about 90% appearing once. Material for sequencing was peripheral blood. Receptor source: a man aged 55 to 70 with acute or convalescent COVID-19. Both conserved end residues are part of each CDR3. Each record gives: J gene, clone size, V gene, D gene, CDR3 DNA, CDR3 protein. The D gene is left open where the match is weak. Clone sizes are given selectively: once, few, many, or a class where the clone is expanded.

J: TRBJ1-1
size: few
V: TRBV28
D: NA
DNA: TGTGCCAGCAGGAGTTGGGCAGATTCGAACACTGAAGCTTTCTTT
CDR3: CASRSWADSNTEAFF

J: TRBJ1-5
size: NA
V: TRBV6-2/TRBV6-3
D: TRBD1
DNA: TGTGCCAGCAGTAGGGACATGGGACAGGTCGGCAATCAGCCCCAGCATTTT
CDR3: CASSRDMGQVGNQPQHF

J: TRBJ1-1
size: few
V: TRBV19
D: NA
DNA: TGTGCCAGTAGTATAACAGATTCCATGAACACTGAAGCTTTCTTT
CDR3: CASSITDSMNTEAFF

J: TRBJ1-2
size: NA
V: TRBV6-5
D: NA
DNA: TGTGCCAGCAGTTACTCCCAGGGCTCCCTGGAGGGCTACACCTTC
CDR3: CASSYSQGSLEGYTF

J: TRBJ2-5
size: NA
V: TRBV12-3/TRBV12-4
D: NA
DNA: TGTGCCAGCAGTTTAGCGGGAGTAGAGACCCAGTACTTC
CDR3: CASSLAGVETQYF

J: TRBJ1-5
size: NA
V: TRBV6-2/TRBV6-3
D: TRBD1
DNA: TGTGCCAGCAGTCCAAAATGGACAGGGTCGAGGAGCAATCAGCCCCAGCATTTT
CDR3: CASSPKWTGSRSNQPQHF

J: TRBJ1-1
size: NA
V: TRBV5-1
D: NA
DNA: TGCGCCAGCAGCTTGGACGGCAGGGCGAACACTGAAGCTTTCTTT
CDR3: CASSLDGRANTEAFF

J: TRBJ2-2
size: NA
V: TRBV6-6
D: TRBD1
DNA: TGTGCCAGCAGTCCCGGGACAGGGAGGGCCGGGGAGCTGTTTTTT
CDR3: CASSPGTGRAGELFF

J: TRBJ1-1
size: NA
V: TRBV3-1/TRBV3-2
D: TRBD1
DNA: TGTGCCAGCAGCCAAGATCGGCGAATATTTGGGACAGGCTTTATCATGAACACTGAAGCTTTCTTT
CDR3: CASSQDRRIFGTGFIMNTEAFF

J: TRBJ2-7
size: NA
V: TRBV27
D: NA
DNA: TGTGCCAGCAGTTCCCTAGTACCTTACGAGCAGTACTTC
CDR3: CASSSLVPYEQYF

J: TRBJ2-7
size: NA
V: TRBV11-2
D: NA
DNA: TGTGCCAGCAGCTACCCTAACAGGGGAGGCCTCTACGAGCAGTACTTC
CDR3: CASSYPNRGGLYEQYF

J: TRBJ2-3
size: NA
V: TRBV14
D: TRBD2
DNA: TGTGCCAGCAGCCAACTAGCGGGAGGCGTCGTAGGCACAGATACGCAGTATTTT
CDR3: CASSQLAGGVVGTDTQYF

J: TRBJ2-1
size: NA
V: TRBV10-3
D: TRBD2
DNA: TGTGCCATCAGCGCTCAGATAGCGGGAGCTAGCAATGAGCAGTTCTTC
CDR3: CAISAQIAGASNEQFF

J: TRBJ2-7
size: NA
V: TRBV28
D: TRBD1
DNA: TGTGCCAGCAGTCACCGACAGGGGCCCCCGCGGCCAAGCTCCTACGAGCAGTACTTC
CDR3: CASSHRQGPPRPSSYEQYF

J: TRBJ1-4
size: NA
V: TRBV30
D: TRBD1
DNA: TGTGCCTGGGGGATCGACAGGGGGCATGATAATGAAAAACTGTTTTTT
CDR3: CAWGIDRGHDNEKLFF

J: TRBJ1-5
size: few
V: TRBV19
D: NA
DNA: TGTGCCAGTAGACGGGAGGGCAATCAGCCCCAGCATTTT
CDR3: CASRREGNQPQHF

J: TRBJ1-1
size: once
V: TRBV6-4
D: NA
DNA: TGTGCCAGCAGTGCACAGGGTAACACTGAAGCTTTCTTT
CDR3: CASSAQGNTEAFF

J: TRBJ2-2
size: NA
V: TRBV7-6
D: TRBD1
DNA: TGTGCCAGCAGTCGACAGGGGGCTGCCACCGGGGAGCTGTTTTTT
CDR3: CASSRQGAATGELFF

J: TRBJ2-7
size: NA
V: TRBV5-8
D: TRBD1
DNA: TGTGCCAGCAGCTCTGACAGGGCGAGCTCCTACGAGCAGTACTTC
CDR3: CASSSDRASSYEQYF

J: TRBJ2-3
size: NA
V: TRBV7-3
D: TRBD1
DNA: TGTGCCAGCAGCTTCGCCAGGGGGCCCGGGTTAGATACGCAGTATTTT
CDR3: CASSFARGPGLDTQYF

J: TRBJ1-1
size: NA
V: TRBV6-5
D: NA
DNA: TGTGCCAGCAGTTACGACTTAGCGATGAACACTGAAGCTTTCTTT
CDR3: CASSYDLAMNTEAFF

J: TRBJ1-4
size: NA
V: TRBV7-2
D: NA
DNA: TGTGCCAGCAGCTATCGGACAGCCTCAACTAATGAAAAACTGTTTTTT
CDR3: CASSYRTASTNEKLFF

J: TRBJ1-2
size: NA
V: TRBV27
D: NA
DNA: TGTGCCAGCAGTGTGAGAGGGGACACCCCTAACTATGGCTACACCTTC
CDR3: CASSVRGDTPNYGYTF

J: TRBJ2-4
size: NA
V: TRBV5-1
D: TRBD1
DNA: TGCGCCAGCAGCGAGGGACAGGGCAGAAACATTCAGTACTTC
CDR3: CASSEGQGRNIQYF

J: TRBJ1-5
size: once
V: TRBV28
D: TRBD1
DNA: TGTGCCAGCAGTTCGCGGACAGGGCCTCAGCCCCAGCATTTT
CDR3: CASSSRTGPQPQHF

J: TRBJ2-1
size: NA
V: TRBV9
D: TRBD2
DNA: TGTGCCAGCAGCGACCCTTTCATGGGTAGCGGGATGCAGTTCTTC
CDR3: CASSDPFMGSGMQFF

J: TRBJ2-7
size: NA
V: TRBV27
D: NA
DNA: TGTGCCAGCAGTTCCCCGCGAAGCTACGAGCAGTACTTC
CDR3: CASSSPRSYEQYF

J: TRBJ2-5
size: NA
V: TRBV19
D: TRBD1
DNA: TGTGCCAGTAGTGTGGGGACAGGGGGCACGGAGACCCAGTACTTC
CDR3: CASSVGTGGTETQYF

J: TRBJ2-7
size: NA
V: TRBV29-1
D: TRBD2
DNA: TGCAGCGTTGGGGGACTAGCGGGAGCAAGGGAGCAGTACTTC
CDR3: CSVGGLAGAREQYF

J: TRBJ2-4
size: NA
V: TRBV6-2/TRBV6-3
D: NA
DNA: TGTGCCAGCAGTGTAACAGGGTGGGGAGCCAAAAACATTCAGTACTTC
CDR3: CASSVTGWGAKNIQYF

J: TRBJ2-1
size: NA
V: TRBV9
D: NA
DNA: TGTGCCAGCAGCGTAGAAGTCAGTCCCTCCTACAATGAGCAGTTCTTC
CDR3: CASSVEVSPSYNEQFF

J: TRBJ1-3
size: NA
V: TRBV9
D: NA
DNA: TGTGCCAGCAGCACCATAGGAGGCTCTGGAAACACCATATATTTT
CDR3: CASSTIGGSGNTIYF

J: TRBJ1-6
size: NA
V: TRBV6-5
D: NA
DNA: TGTGCCAGCAGAGGAGGCCGAGGAGATTCACCCCTCCACTTT
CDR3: CASRGGRGDSPLHF

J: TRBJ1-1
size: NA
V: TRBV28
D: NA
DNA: TGTGCCAGCAGTTTGATGAGGACTGAAGCTTTCTTT
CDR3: CASSLMRTEAFF

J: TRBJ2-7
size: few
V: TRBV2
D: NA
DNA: TGTGCCAGCAGAGGGGCCTACGAGCAGTACTTC
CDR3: CASRGAYEQYF